This T cell receptor (beta chain) originates from a study of regulatory T cells in long-lasting Graves disease. Study-wide context: Graves' patients, diagnosed recently, had received antithyroid drugs under 3 months.

Time point denoted: newly diagnosed GD, antithyroid drugs for less than 3 months. RNA from PBMCs was the source of the TCR library. In this sample, this clonotype turned up many times. This CDR3 region has 15 residues. Germline V CDR1 and CDR2: SGHRS, YFSETQ. Trimming at V came to 4 bases and at J to 7 bases, leaving 7 bases not matched to a gene. Building the TCR beta libraries relied on iRepertoire HTBI primers, and CDR3 regions underwent Arm-PCR. TCRdb itself ran the multiplex PCR reads through MiXCR, one entry per CDR3 protein. Among around 500,000 distinct CDR3 sequences listed, about 15% were seen once. Another study also made use of these data, one on T cells in Graves' hyperthyroidism and ophthalmopathy.

The clonotype was recovered from a woman aged 35-60 years with Graves disease. The sequencing used peripheral blood mononuclear cells (PBMCs), collected at new diagnosis, from a patient treated with antithyroid drugs. The chain is built from TRBV5-1 and TRBJ1-6, with 8 positions matching TRBD1. Here the CDR3 DNA reads TGCGCCAGCAGCCTAGATACAGGGGGAAATTCACCCCTCCACTTT. This codes for CASSLDTGGNSPLHF.